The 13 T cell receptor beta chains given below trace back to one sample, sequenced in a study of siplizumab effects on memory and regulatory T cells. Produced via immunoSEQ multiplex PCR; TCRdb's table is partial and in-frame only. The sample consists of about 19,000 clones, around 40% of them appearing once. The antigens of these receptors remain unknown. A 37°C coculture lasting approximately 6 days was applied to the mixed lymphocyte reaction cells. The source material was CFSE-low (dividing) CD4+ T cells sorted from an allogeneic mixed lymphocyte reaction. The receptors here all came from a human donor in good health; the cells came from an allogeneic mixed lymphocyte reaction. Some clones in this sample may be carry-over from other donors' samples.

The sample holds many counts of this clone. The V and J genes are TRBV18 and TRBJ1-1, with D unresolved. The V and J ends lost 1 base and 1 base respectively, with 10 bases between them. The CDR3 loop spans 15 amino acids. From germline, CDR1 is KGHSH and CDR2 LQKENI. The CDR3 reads CASSPRAVSNTEAFF. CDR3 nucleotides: TGTGCCAGCTCACCACGGGCGGTATCGAACACTGAAGCTTTCTTT.

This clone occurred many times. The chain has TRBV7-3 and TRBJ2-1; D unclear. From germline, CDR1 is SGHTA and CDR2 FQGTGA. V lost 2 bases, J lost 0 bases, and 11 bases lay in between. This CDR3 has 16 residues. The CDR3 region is CASSLAADVSYNEQFF. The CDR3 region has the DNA TGTGCCAGCAGCTTAGCGGCGGACGTCTCCTACAATGAGCAGTTCTTC.

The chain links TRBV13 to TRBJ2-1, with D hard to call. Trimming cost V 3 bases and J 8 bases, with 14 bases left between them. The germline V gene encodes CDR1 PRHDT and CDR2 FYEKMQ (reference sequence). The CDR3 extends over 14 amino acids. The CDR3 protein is CASSFSLSLHEQFF. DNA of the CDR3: TGTGCCAGCAGCTTTTCCCTTTCTCTTCATGAGCAGTTCTTC.

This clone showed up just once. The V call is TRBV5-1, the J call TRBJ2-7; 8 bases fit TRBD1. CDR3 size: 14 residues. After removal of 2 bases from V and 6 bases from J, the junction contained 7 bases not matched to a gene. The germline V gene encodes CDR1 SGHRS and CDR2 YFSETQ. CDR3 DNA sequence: TGCGCCAGCAGCTTTGGACAGGGTTTTGCCGAGCAGTACTTC. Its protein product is CASSFGQGFAEQYF.

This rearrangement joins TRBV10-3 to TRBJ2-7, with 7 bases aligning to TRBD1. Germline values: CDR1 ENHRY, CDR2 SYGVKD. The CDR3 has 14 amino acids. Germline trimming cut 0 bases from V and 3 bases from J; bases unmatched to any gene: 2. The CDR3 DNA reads TGTGCCATCAGTGAGTCAGGGGGCAACTACGAGCAGTACTTC. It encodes CAISESGGNYEQYF.

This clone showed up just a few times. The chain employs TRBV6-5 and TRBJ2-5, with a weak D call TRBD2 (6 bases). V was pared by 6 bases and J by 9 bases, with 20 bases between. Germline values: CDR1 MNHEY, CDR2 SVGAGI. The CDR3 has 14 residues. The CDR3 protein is CASSQGGREVPQYF. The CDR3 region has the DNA TGTGCCAGCAGCCAGGGAGGTCGGGAAGTTCCCCAGTACTTC.

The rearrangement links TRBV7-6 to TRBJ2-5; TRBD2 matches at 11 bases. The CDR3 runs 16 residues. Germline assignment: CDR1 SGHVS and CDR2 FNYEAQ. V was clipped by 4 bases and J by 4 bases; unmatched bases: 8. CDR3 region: CASSSLTSGIRETQYF. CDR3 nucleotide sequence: TGTGCCAGCAGCTCACTGACTAGCGGGATTCGAGAGACCCAGTACTTC. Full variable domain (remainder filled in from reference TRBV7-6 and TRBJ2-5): GAGVSQSPRYKVTKRGQDVALRCDPISGHVSLYWYRQALGQGPEFLTYFNYEAQQDKSGLPNDRFSAERPEGSISTLTIQRTEQRDSAMYRCASSSLTSGIRETQYFGPGTRLLVL.

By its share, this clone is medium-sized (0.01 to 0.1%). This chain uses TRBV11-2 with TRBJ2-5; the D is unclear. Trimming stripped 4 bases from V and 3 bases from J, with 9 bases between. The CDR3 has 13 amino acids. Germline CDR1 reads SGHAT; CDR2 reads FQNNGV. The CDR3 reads CASSSRAEETQYF. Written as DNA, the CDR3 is TGTGCCAGCAGCTCAAGAGCCGAAGAGACCCAGTACTTC.

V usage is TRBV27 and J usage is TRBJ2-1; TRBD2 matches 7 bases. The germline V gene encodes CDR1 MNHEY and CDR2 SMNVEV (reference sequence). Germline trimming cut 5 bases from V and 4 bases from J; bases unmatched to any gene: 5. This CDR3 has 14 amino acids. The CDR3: CASSPFGRYNEQFF. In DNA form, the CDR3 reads TGTGCCAGCAGTCCGTTCGGGAGGTACAATGAGCAGTTCTTC.

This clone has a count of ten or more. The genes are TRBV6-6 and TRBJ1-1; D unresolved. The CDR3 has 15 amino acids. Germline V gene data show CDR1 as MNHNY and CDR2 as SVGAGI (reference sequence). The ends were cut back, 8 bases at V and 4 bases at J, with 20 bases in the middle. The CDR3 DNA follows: TGTGCCAGCGTCCCCCCCTTGGTCGATAGCACTGAAGCTTTCTTT. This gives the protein CASVPPLVDSTEAFF.

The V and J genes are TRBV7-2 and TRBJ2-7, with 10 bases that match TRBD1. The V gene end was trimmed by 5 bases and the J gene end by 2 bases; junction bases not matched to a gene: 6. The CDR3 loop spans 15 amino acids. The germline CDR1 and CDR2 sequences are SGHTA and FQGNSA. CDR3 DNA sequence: TGTGCCAGCAGCCGGGACAGGGGTTCACCCTACGAGCAGTACTTC. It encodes CASSRDRGSPYEQYF.

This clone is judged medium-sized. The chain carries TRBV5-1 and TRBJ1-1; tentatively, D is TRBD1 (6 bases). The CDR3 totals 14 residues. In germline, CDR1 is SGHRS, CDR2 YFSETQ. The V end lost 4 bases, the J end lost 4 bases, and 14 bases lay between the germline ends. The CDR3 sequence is CASSQREGGTEAFF. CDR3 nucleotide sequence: TGCGCCAGCAGCCAGAGGGAGGGGGGCACTGAAGCTTTCTTT.

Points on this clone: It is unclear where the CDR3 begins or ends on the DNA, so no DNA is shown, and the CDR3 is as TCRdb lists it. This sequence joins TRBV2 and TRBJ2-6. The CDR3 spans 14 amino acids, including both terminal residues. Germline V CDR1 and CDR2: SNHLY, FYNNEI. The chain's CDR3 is CASSILVGANVLTF.